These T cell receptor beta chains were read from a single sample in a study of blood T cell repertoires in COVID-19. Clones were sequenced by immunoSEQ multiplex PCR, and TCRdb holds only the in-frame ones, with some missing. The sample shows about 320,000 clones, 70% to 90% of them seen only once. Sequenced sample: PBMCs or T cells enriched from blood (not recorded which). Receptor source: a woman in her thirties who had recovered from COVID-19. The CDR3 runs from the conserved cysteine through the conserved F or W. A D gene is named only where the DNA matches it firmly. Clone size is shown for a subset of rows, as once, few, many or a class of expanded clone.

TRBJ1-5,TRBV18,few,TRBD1,CASSLGTDSNQPQHF,TGTGCCAGCTCACTAGGGACAGATAGCAATCAGCCCCAGCATTTT
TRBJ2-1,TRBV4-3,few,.,CASSQASQGFIGNEQFF,TGCGCCAGCAGCCAAGCTTCGCAGGGTTTTATTGGCAATGAGCAGTTCTTC
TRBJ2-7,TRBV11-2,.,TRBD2,CASSLEPSGGHEQYF,TGTGCCAGCAGCTTAGAGCCTAGCGGGGGCCACGAGCAGTACTTC
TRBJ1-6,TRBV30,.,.,CAWSAGQRSPLHF,TGTGCCTGGAGTGCAGGACAGCGTTCACCCCTCCACTTT
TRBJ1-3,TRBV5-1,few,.,CASSLGRAGVGNTIYF,TGCGCCAGCAGCTTGGGACGGGCAGGGGTTGGAAACACCATATATTTT
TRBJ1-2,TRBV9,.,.,CASSTHGGANYGYTF,TGTGCCAGCAGCACCCACGGCGGAGCTAACTATGGCTACACCTTC
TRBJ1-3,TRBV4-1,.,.,CASSQEWQGIPSSGNTIYF,TGCGCCAGCAGCCAAGAGTGGCAGGGTATCCCCAGCTCTGGAAACACCATATATTTT
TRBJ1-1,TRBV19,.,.,CASSPQGTEAFF,TGTGCCAGTAGTCCCCAGGGGACTGAAGCTTTCTTT
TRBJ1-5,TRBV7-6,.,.,CASSLEQGRQPQHF,TGTGCCAGCAGCTTAGAACAGGGTAGGCAGCCCCAGCATTTT
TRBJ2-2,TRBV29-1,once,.,CSVGARSNTGELFF,TGCAGCGTTGGGGCAAGATCGAACACCGGGGAGCTGTTTTTT
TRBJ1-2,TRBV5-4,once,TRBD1,CASSLQGGYTF,TGTGCCAGCAGCTTACAGGGGGGCTACACCTTC
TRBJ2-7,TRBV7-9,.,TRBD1,CASSLGRQGVFNEQYF,TGTGCCAGCAGCTTAGGCCGCCAGGGGGTTTTCAACGAGCAGTACTTC
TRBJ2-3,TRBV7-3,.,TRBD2,CASSLTPLASGGNTDTQYF,TGTGCCAGCAGCTTAACGCCCCTGGCTAGCGGGGGGAACACAGATACGCAGTATTTT
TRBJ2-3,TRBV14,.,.,CASSRGVIGSSDTQYF,TGTGCCAGCAGCCGGGGGGTTATCGGCTCCTCAGATACGCAGTATTTT
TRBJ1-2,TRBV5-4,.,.,CASAPGSGLFYSGYTF,TGTGCCAGCGCACCAGGGTCAGGACTATTCTACTCTGGCTACACCTTC
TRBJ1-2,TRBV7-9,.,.,CASSLVTANYGYTF,TGTGCCAGCAGCTTAGTCACAGCTAACTATGGCTACACCTTC
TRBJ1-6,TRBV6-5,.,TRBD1,CASSLTGAENGPLHF,TGTGCCAGCAGCCTTACAGGGGCCGAAAATGGGCCCCTCCACTTT
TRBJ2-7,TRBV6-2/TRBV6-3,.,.,CASSSGSYEQYF,TGTGCCAGCAGCTCGGGCTCCTACGAGCAGTACTTC
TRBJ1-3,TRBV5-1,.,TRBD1,CASSFGTGQQGNTIYF,TGCGCCAGCAGCTTCGGGACAGGGCAACAAGGAAACACCATATATTTT
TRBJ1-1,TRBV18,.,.,CASSGGQNTEAFF,TGTGCCAGCTCAGGGGGACAGAACACTGAAGCTTTCTTT
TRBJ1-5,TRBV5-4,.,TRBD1,CASSFGTDSNQPQHF,TGTGCCAGCAGCTTCGGGACAGATAGCAATCAGCCCCAGCATTTT
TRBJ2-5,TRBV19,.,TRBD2,CASSSRTGTSGVTQETQYF,TGTGCCAGTAGCTCCCGCACCGGGACTAGCGGGGTTACCCAAGAGACCCAGTACTTC
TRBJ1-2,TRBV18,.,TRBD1,CASSPTGQGEGYTF,TGTGCCAGCTCACCGACGGGACAGGGTGAAGGCTACACCTTC
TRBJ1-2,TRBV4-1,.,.,CASSQDLGTLHNYGYTF,TGCGCCAGCAGCCAAGATCTCGGCACACTACATAACTATGGCTACACCTTC
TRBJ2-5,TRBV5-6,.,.,CASSPGRGRETQYF,TGTGCCAGCAGCCCCGGGCGGGGGCGAGAGACCCAGTACTTC
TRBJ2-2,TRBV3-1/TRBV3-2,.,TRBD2,CASASGGATGELFF,TGTGCCAGCGCTAGCGGGGGGGCTACCGGGGAGCTGTTTTTT
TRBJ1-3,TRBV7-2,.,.,CASSLASGAQNTIYF,TGTGCCAGCAGCTTAGCAAGTGGGGCTCAAAACACCATATATTTT
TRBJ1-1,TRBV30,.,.,CAWFGDTMNTEAFF,TGTGCCTGGTTTGGGGACACCATGAACACTGAAGCTTTCTTT
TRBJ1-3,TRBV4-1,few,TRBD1,CASSQEGQSSGNTIYF,TGCGCCAGCAGCCAAGAGGGACAGAGCTCTGGAAACACCATATATTTT
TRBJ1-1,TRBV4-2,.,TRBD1,CASSLGTGGRYTEAFF,TGTGCCAGCAGCCTTGGGACAGGGGGTAGGTACACTGAAGCTTTCTTT
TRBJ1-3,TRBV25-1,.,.,CASSGYRHSGNTIYF,TGTGCCAGCAGTGGTTACAGACACTCTGGAAACACCATATATTTT
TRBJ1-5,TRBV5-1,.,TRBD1,CASSFGQGGQPQHF,TGCGCCAGCAGCTTCGGACAGGGGGGTCAGCCCCAGCATTTT
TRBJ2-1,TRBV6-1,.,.,CASSEGVRGGEQFF,TGTGCCAGCAGTGAAGGGGTGCGCGGCGGGGAGCAGTTCTTC
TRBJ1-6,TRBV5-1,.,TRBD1,CASSLDRGWNSPLHF,TGCGCCAGCAGCTTGGACAGGGGCTGGAATTCACCCCTCCACTTT
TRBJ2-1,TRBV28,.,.,CASGGRGKSYNEQFF,TGTGCCAGCGGGGGGAGAGGGAAGTCCTACAATGAGCAGTTCTTC
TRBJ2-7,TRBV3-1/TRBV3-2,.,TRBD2,CASSPEAGVAYEQYF,TGTGCCAGCAGCCCCGAGGCGGGGGTGGCCTACGAGCAGTACTTC
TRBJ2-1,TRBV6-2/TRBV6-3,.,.,CASSYREPSYNEQFF,TGTGCCAGCAGTTACCGGGAGCCCTCCTACAATGAGCAGTTCTTC
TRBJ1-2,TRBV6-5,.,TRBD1,CASIDRAGSTYGYTF,TGTGCCAGCATCGACAGGGCAGGCAGTACCTATGGCTACACCTTC
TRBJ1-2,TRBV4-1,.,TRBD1,CASSLSGQGGYTF,TGCGCCAGCAGCCTCTCCGGACAGGGTGGCTACACCTTC
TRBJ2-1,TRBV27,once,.,CASRGGYYNEQFF,TGTGCCAGCAGGGGGGGTTACTACAATGAGCAGTTCTTC
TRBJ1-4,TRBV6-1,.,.,CASSESNINEKLFF,TGTGCCAGCAGTGAATCTAATATTAATGAAAAACTGTTTTTT
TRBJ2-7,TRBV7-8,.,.,CASSLGATESHEQYF,TGTGCCAGCAGCTTAGGTGCTACGGAGTCCCACGAGCAGTACTTC
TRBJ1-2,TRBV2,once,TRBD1,CASSEEGAYYGYTF,TGTGCCAGCAGTGAGGAGGGGGCTTACTATGGCTACACCTTC
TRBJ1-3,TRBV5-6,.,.,CASSPPTGFSGNTIYF,TGTGCCAGCAGCCCCCCGACAGGTTTCTCTGGAAACACCATATATTTT
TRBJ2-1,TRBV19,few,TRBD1,CASSIGTGTGRLSNEQFF,TGTGCCAGTAGTATAGGGACCGGGACAGGGCGGTTGAGCAATGAGCAGTTCTTC
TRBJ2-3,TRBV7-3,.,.,CASSLTFNTDTQYF,TGTGCCAGCAGCTTAACGTTCAACACAGATACGCAGTATTTT
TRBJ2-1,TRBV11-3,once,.,CASSLVNSGEQFF,TGTGCCAGCAGCTTAGTTAATTCGGGGGAGCAGTTCTTC
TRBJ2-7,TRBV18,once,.,CASSKERVTYEQYF,TGTGCCAGCTCAAAGGAGAGGGTGACCTACGAGCAGTACTTC
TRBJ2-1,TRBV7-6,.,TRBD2,CASSPRGLAYGEQFF,TGTGCCAGCAGCCCCCGTGGACTAGCTTACGGTGAGCAGTTCTTC
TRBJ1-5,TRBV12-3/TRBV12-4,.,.,CASSFNTGQPQHF,TGTGCCAGCAGTTTCAACACGGGTCAGCCCCAGCATTTT
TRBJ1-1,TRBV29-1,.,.,CSVGGGGLNTEAFF,TGCAGCGTTGGTGGGGGAGGACTAAACACTGAAGCTTTCTTT
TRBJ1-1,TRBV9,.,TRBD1,CASSGTGGSAFF,TGTGCCAGCAGCGGGACAGGGGGGTCGGCTTTCTTT
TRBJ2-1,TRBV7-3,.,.,CASSLTRDSYNEQFF,TGTGCCAGCAGCTTAACTAGGGACTCGTACAATGAGCAGTTCTTC